The rows below give T cell receptor beta chains drawn from one sample of a study of blood T cell repertoires in COVID-19. Assay: immunoSEQ multiplex PCR; the TCRdb copy retains only in-frame clones and omits some. The data contain approximately 150,000 clones, over 80% of them singletons. Sequenced: peripheral blood. The source is a woman aged 50 to 60 with acute or convalescent COVID-19. CDR3s include the opening cysteine and the closing phenylalanine or tryptophan. A D gene is named only where the DNA matches it firmly. For some rows the clone size is stated as once, few or many, or as a class when expanded; others skip it.

cdr3_nt | cdr3_aa | clone_size | j_call | d_call | v_call
TGTGCCAGCAGTGTAAACAGTTACTATGGCTACACCTTC | CASSVNSYYGYTF | - | TRBJ1-2 | - | TRBV27
TGTGCCAGCAGCTTAGTCTTTGTTTACGGGGAGCTGTTTTTT | CASSLVFVYGELFF | - | TRBJ2-2 | - | TRBV11-2
TGTGCCAGCAGCTTGCCAGGGACTGAAGCTTTCTTT | CASSLPGTEAFF | - | TRBJ1-1 | - | TRBV7-9
TGCGCCTCCCAGCCCGGGACTAGCGGGAGTGGGCAGTATTTT | CASQPGTSGSGQYF | - | TRBJ2-3 | TRBD2 | TRBV5-1
TGTGCCAGCAGCAACGCCGCGGGGTTCCAAGAGACCCAGTACTTC | CASSNAAGFQETQYF | - | TRBJ2-5 | - | TRBV27
TGTGCCAGCAGTACGGGATGGGCGGGGGACTACAATGAGCAGTTCTTC | CASSTGWAGDYNEQFF | - | TRBJ2-1 | TRBD2 | TRBV6-2/TRBV6-3
TGTGCTAGCAGCTTAGGGGTGAACAGGAACACCGGGGAGCTGTTTTTT | CASSLGVNRNTGELFF | - | TRBJ2-2 | - | TRBV7-7
TGTGCCAGCAGCCAAGAAGGGTTCGGGAGAGGCAATGAGCAGTTCTTC | CASSQEGFGRGNEQFF | once | TRBJ2-1 | - | TRBV3-1/TRBV3-2
TGTGCCAGCAGCCAGCCGAGTTCGGCGGCTAATGAAAAACTGTTTTTT | CASSQPSSAANEKLFF | - | TRBJ1-4 | - | TRBV4-2
TGTGCCAGCAGCTGGGCAGGGTTGAATGAGCAGTTCTTC | CASSWAGLNEQFF | once | TRBJ2-1 | - | TRBV9
TGTGCCAGCAGTGACTCGATGGGGCGAGCCAATCAGCCCCAGCATTTT | CASSDSMGRANQPQHF | - | TRBJ1-5 | - | TRBV6-4
TGCGCCAGCAGCGGAGGGACAGGGGGGCAGCCCCAGCATTTT | CASSGGTGGQPQHF | - | TRBJ1-5 | TRBD1 | TRBV5-1
TGTGCCAGCAGTTATTTAGCGGGGGGAGTCAATGAGCAGTTCTTC | CASSYLAGGVNEQFF | - | TRBJ2-1 | TRBD2 | TRBV6-5
TGTGCCAGCGCCCAGGGGAGCGACTATGGCTACACCTTC | CASAQGSDYGYTF | - | TRBJ1-2 | - | TRBV3-1/TRBV3-2
TGTGCCAGCAGCTTACCGGGTCCCGGTGGCAATGAGCAGTTCTTC | CASSLPGPGGNEQFF | - | TRBJ2-1 | - | TRBV7-9
TGTGCCAGTCAAGAGGGTTGGAACACTGAAGCTTTCTTT | CASQEGWNTEAFF | - | TRBJ1-1 | - | TRBV19
TGTGCCAGCAGGCAGGGGGCGGTTCAGCCCCAGCATTTT | CASRQGAVQPQHF | - | TRBJ1-5 | TRBD1 | TRBV28
TGTGCCAGCAGTTACGGGAACAGGGCAGGCGGCTACACCTTC | CASSYGNRAGGYTF | - | TRBJ1-2 | - | TRBV6-5
TGTGCCAGCAGCTTCATCATGAGCTCTGGAAACACCATATATTTT | CASSFIMSSGNTIYF | - | TRBJ1-3 | - | TRBV5-5
TGTGCCAGCAGTGAGCCAGAATATTATGGCTACACCTTC | CASSEPEYYGYTF | - | TRBJ1-2 | - | TRBV6-1
TGTGCCAGCAGGGGGGGCTCTGGGGCCAACGTCCTGACTTTC | CASRGGSGANVLTF | - | TRBJ2-6 | - | TRBV6-5
TGTGCCAGCCTCCGGTCCATGAACACTGAAGCTTTCTTT | CASLRSMNTEAFF | - | TRBJ1-1 | - | TRBV6-5